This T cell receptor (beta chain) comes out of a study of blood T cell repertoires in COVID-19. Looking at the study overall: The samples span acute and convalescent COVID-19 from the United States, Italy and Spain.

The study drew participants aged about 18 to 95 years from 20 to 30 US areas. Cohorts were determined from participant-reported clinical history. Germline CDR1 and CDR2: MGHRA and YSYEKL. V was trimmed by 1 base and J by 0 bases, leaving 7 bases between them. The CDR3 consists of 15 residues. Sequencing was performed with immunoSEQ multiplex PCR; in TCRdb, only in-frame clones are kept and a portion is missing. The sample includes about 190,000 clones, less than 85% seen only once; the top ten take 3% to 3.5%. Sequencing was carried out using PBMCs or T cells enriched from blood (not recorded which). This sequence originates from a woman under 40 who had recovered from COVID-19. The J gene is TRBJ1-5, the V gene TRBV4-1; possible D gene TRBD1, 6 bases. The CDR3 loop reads CASSQGTASNQPQHF. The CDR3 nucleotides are TGCGCCAGCAGCCAAGGGACAGCTAGCAATCAGCCCCAGCATTTT.